This is a list of T cell receptor beta chains from one sample in a study of technical replicates of blood from four donors. Using immunoSEQ multiplex PCR, the repertoire was profiled, and TCRdb retains in-frame clones only, with some absent. The sample has more than 90,000 clones, almost 96% seen once; the top ten hold about 0.23%. The sample consisted of T cells isolated from PBMCs. These receptor sequences come from a human donor in good health. Both conserved end residues are part of each CDR3. The order of the fields is clone size, D gene, V gene, J gene, CDR3 protein, CDR3 DNA. A D gene is named only where the DNA matches it firmly. The size of a clone is reported for some rows only, either as once, few or many, or as a class for expanded clones.

>-|TRBD1|TRBV5-1|TRBJ2-7
CASSEGQVVSYEQYF
TGCGCCAGCAGCGAGGGACAGGTAGTATCCTACGAGCAGTACTTC
>once|TRBD1|TRBV5-4|TRBJ1-2
CASSLRGRGDGYTF
TGTGCCAGCAGCTTGCGCGGCAGGGGGGATGGCTACACCTTC
>-|TRBD1|TRBV13|TRBJ1-2
CASSLGQGARYTF
TGTGCCAGCAGCTTGGGACAGGGGGCCAGGTACACCTTC
>-|-|TRBV9|TRBJ1-1
CASTSGQNTEAFF
TGTGCCAGCACCTCGGGACAGAACACTGAAGCTTTCTTT
>-|TRBD1|TRBV4-1|TRBJ2-1
CASSQEGTDYNEQFF
TGCGCCAGCAGCCAAGAGGGGACAGACTACAATGAGCAGTTCTTC
>-|TRBD2|TRBV5-1|TRBJ2-3
CASSSGLAGGRGTDTQYF
TGCGCCAGCAGCTCGGGACTAGCGGGGGGGCGTGGCACAGATACGCAGTATTTT
>-|TRBD2|TRBV27|TRBJ2-1
CASSLVGLAGGPSSEQFF
TGTGCCAGCAGTTTAGTGGGACTAGCGGGAGGGCCAAGTAGTGAGCAGTTCTTC
>-|TRBD2|TRBV9|TRBJ2-7
CASSVSGATSYEQYF
TGTGCCAGCAGCGTAAGCGGGGCCACCTCCTACGAGCAGTACTTC
>once|TRBD2|TRBV5-4|TRBJ2-7
CASRTGLAGGSKQYF
TGTGCCAGCAGAACAGGACTAGCGGGAGGGTCAAAGCAGTACTTC
>-|TRBD1|TRBV5-5|TRBJ1-2
CASSLGTGNYGYTF
TGTGCCAGCAGCTTAGGGACAGGGAACTATGGCTACACCTTC
>-|-|TRBV11-3|TRBJ2-2
CASRRGVGGELFF
TGTGCCAGCCGGAGGGGAGTAGGTGGGGAGCTGTTTTTT
>-|-|TRBV18|TRBJ2-2
CASSRLDRTLNTGELFF
TGTGCCAGCTCACGCCTCGACAGGACCTTGAACACCGGGGAGCTGTTTTTT
>-|-|TRBV30|TRBJ1-3
CAWKGGGNTIYF
TGTGCCTGGAAAGGAGGTGGAAACACCATATATTTT
>-|TRBD2|TRBV28|TRBJ2-5
CASSSGGGRLETQYF
TGTGCCAGCAGTTCGGGAGGGGGGCGATTGGAGACCCAGTACTTC
>-|-|TRBV5-1|TRBJ2-7
CASSQSPGQGLSSYEQYF
TGCGCCAGCAGCCAATCTCCGGGTCAGGGGTTAAGCTCCTACGAGCAGTACTTC
>-|-|TRBV5-6|TRBJ2-7
CASSLFRGEEQYF
TGTGCCAGCAGCTTGTTTCGGGGTGAGGAGCAGTACTTC
>-|-|TRBV10-3|TRBJ2-5
CAPGNSQETQYF
TGTGCCCCCGGCAACAGCCAAGAGACCCAGTACTTC
>-|TRBD2|TRBV12-5|TRBJ2-3
CASGPVGLAATDTQYF
TGTGCTAGTGGCCCCGTGGGACTAGCGGCCACAGATACGCAGTATTTT
>-|-|TRBV2|TRBJ1-1
CASSEQGRRGNTEAFF
TGTGCCAGCAGTGAGCAGGGTAGAAGGGGGAACACTGAAGCTTTCTTT
>-|TRBD2|TRBV2|TRBJ2-5
CASSVLPGTSGGTAETQYF
TGTGCCAGCAGTGTACTTCCCGGGACTAGCGGGGGGACGGCAGAGACCCAGTACTTC
>-|-|TRBV9|TRBJ2-7
CASSASSRSYEQYF
TGTGCCAGCAGCGCTAGCTCTAGATCCTACGAGCAGTACTTC
>-|TRBD1|TRBV9|TRBJ2-3
CASSGRTGGATDTQYF
TGTGCCAGCAGCGGGCGGACAGGGGGCGCGACAGATACGCAGTATTTT
>-|-|TRBV5-1|TRBJ2-5
CASAKSAEPQETQYF
TGCGCCAGCGCTAAATCAGCGGAGCCTCAAGAGACCCAGTACTTC
>once|TRBD2|TRBV5-1|TRBJ2-1
CASSLRLAGVEQFF
TGCGCCAGCAGCCTTCGACTAGCGGGAGTTGAGCAGTTCTTC
>-|TRBD1|TRBV7-3|TRBJ1-1
CASSSSPGQGALTEAFF
TGTGCCAGCAGCTCGAGCCCCGGACAGGGGGCACTGACTGAAGCTTTCTTT
>-|-|TRBV19|TRBJ1-4
CASSMGDANEKLFF
TGTGCCAGTAGTATGGGAGACGCCAATGAAAAACTGTTTTTT
>once|TRBD1|TRBV10-3|TRBJ2-7
CAIKERDRGTEQYF
TGTGCCATCAAAGAGAGGGACAGGGGAACCGAGCAGTACTTC
>-|TRBD2|TRBV9|TRBJ2-1
CASSDAQGGRINAEQFF
TGTGCCAGCAGCGACGCCCAAGGCGGGAGGATAAACGCTGAGCAGTTCTTC
>-|TRBD1|TRBV29-1|TRBJ2-1
CSVERQGAVDEQFF
TGCAGCGTTGAAAGGCAGGGGGCGGTGGATGAGCAGTTCTTC
>-|TRBD1|TRBV6-1|TRBJ1-5
CASRPGQGRQPQHF
TGTGCCAGCAGGCCGGGACAGGGGCGGCAGCCCCAGCATTTT
>-|TRBD2|TRBV7-6|TRBJ2-3
CASSLGTSPEDTQYF
TGTGCCAGCAGCTTAGGGACTAGTCCCGAAGATACGCAGTATTTT
>-|-|TRBV5-1|TRBJ2-5
CASSLGDSQGETQYF
TGCGCCAGCAGCTTGGGGGACTCCCAAGGGGAGACCCAGTACTTC
>-|-|TRBV7-7|TRBJ1-1
CASSLDELRGDTEAFF
TGTGCTAGCAGCTTAGACGAGCTACGGGGGGACACTGAAGCTTTCTTT
>-|TRBD2|TRBV4-1|TRBJ2-2
CASSSLAGTGELFF
TGCGCCAGCAGTTCTCTAGCGGGCACCGGGGAGCTGTTTTTT
>-|-|TRBV28|TRBJ2-6
CASSFYPGANVLTF
TGTGCCAGCAGTTTTTATCCCGGGGCCAACGTCCTGACTTTC
>-|TRBD1|TRBV19|TRBJ1-4
CASADRGSEKLFF
TGTGCCAGTGCTGACAGGGGAAGTGAAAAACTGTTTTTT
>-|-|TRBV28|TRBJ2-7
CASSRQIFYEQYF
TGTGCCAGCAGTCGACAGATTTTCTACGAGCAGTACTTC
>-|-|TRBV19|TRBJ2-3
CASSIAGSTDTQYF
TGTGCCAGTAGTATAGCGGGAAGCACAGATACGCAGTATTTT
>-|-|TRBV19|TRBJ2-7
CASTHGGEQYF
TGTGCCAGTACCCACGGCGGGGAGCAGTACTTC
>-|-|TRBV28|TRBJ2-7
CASHGDSYEQYF
TGTGCCAGTCACGGAGATTCCTACGAGCAGTACTTC
>-|-|TRBV2|TRBJ2-2
CASSKGRHSTGELFF
TGTGCCAGCAGTAAAGGGAGGCACTCCACCGGGGAGCTGTTTTTT
>-|TRBD2|TRBV5-1|TRBJ2-1
CASSIGTRTYNEQFF
TGCGCCAGCAGCATCGGGACTAGGACCTACAATGAGCAGTTCTTC
>-|-|TRBV30|TRBJ2-5
CAWRERGIETQYF
TGTGCCTGGAGGGAACGCGGTATCGAGACCCAGTACTTC
>-|-|TRBV27|TRBJ1-1
CASSPGWGNTEAFF
TGTGCCAGCAGTCCAGGGTGGGGAAACACTGAAGCTTTCTTT
>-|-|TRBV19|TRBJ1-1
CASSFPGLMNTEAFF
TGTGCCAGTAGTTTTCCAGGGCTGATGAACACTGAAGCTTTCTTT
>-|TRBD2|TRBV6-5|TRBJ2-1
CASSYAGTSGSDEQFF
TGTGCCAGCAGTTACGCCGGGACTAGCGGGAGTGATGAGCAGTTCTTC
>-|TRBD1|TRBV5-1|TRBJ1-5
CASRQGVNQPQHF
TGCGCCAGCAGGCAGGGGGTTAATCAGCCCCAGCATTTT
>-|-|TRBV18|TRBJ1-5
CASSPIRGSNQPQHF
TGTGCCAGCTCACCTATTCGGGGTAGCAATCAGCCCCAGCATTTT
>-|TRBD1|TRBV29-1|TRBJ2-7
CSVEGPGTAYEQYF
TGCAGCGTTGAAGGTCCCGGGACAGCCTACGAGCAGTACTTC
>-|-|TRBV5-1|TRBJ1-4
CASSKARGYNEKLFF
TGCGCCAGCAGCAAGGCTCGGGGATATAATGAAAAACTGTTTTTT
>-|-|TRBV27|TRBJ2-5
CASSFEAAQETQYF
TGTGCCAGCAGTTTTGAGGCCGCCCAAGAGACCCAGTACTTC
>-|TRBD2|TRBV2|TRBJ2-1
CASSGVQRGGHEQFF
TGTGCCAGCAGTGGGGTCCAGCGGGGGGGTCATGAGCAGTTCTTC
>-|-|TRBV7-6|TRBJ2-7
CASSPESAGEYEQYF
TGTGCCAGCAGCCCAGAATCGGCAGGGGAGTACGAGCAGTACTTC
>-|TRBD2|TRBV28|TRBJ2-7
CASRPKLARTFHEQYF
TGTGCCAGCAGACCGAAACTAGCGAGGACTTTCCACGAGCAGTACTTC
>-|TRBD2|TRBV6-1|TRBJ2-4
CASRLAGGNDGIQYF
TGTGCCAGCAGATTAGCGGGAGGGAACGATGGCATTCAGTACTTC
>-|TRBD2|TRBV25-1|TRBJ2-5
CASSLAGGGETQYF
TGTGCCAGCAGTTTGGCGGGGGGCGGAGAGACCCAGTACTTC
>-|TRBD1|TRBV5-4|TRBJ1-2
CASSSLQGGFGYTF
TGTGCCAGCAGCTCTTTACAGGGGGGATTTGGCTACACCTTC
>-|-|TRBV5-5|TRBJ2-7
CASSLAGPLYEQYF
TGTGCCAGCAGCTTGGCAGGGCCTCTCTACGAGCAGTACTTC
>-|-|TRBV7-2|TRBJ2-1
CASRGWGEAVDEQFF
TGTGCCAGCAGAGGATGGGGGGAGGCGGTGGATGAGCAGTTCTTC
>-|TRBD1|TRBV14|TRBJ1-1
CASSRQGNTEAFF
TGTGCCAGCAGCCGACAGGGGAACACTGAAGCTTTCTTT